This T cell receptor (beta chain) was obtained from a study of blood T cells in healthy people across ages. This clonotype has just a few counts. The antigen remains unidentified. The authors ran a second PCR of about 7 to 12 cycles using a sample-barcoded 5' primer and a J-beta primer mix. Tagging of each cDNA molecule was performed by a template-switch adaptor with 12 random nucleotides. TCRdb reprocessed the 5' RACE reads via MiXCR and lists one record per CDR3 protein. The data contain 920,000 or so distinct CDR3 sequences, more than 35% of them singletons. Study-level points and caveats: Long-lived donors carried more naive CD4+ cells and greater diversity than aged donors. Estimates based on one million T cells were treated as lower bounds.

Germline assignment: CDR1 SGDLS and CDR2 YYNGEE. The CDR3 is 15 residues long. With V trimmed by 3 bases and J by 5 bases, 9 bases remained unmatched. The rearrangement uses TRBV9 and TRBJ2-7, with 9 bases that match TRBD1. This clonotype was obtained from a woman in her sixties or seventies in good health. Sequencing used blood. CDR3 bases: TGTGCCAGCAGCGCTCAGTCGGGACAGGGCCACGAGCAGTACTTC. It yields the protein CASSAQSGQGHEQYF. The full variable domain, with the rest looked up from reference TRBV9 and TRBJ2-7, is DSGVTQTPKHLITATGQRVTLRCSPRSGDLSVYWYQQSLDQGLQFLIQYYNGEERAKGNILERFSAQQFPDLHSELNLSSLELGDSALYFCASSAQSGQGHEQYFGPGTRLTVT.